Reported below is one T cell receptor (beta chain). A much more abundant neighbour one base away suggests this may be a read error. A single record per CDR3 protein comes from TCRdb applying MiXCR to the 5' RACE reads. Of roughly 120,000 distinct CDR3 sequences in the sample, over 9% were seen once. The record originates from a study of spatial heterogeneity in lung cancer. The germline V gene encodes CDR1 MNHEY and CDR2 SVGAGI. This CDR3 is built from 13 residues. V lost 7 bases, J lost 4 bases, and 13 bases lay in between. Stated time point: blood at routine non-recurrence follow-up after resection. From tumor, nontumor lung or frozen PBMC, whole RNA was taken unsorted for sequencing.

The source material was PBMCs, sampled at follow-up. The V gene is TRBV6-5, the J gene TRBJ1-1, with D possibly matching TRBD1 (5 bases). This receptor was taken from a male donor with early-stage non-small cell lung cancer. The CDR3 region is CASTGGGGTEAFF. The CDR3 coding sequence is TGTGCCAGCACGGGGGGGGGAGGCACTGAAGCTTTCTTT.